These 18 T cell receptor beta chains were all obtained from the same sample, sequenced in a study of T cell changes during pregnancy in multiple sclerosis. Repertoires were generated with immunoSEQ multiplex PCR, while TCRdb's copy carries only in-frame clones and drops some. The sample shows under 40,000 clones, about 89% of them seen only once. Sequencing used CD4+ T cells from peripheral blood mononuclear cells, obtained in the third trimester of pregnancy. These receptors were obtained from a female donor in good health, enrolled as a control in a pregnancy study.

The chain links TRBV25-1 to TRBJ2-1; 9 nucleotides agree with TRBD2. Germline assignment: CDR1 MGHDK and CDR2 SYGVNS. The CDR3 consists of 14 residues. The ends lost 9 bases at V and 8 bases at J; junction bases unmatched: 11. In DNA, the CDR3 is TGTGCCAGTTCTCCTAGCGGGAATCAACATGAGCAGTTCTTC. Protein: CASSPSGNQHEQFF.

The chain has TRBV5-4 and TRBJ1-2, with D perhaps TRBD1 (5 bases). The CDR3 has 15 residues. V was trimmed by 3 bases and J by 5 bases, leaving 17 bases between them. CDR1 is SGHNT, CDR2 YYREEE, per germline (reference sequence). The CDR3 bases are TGTGCCAGCAGCTCAGTGGGTGGGGGAGGTTATGGCTACACCTTC. Residues: CASSSVGGGGYGYTF.

The chain links TRBV14 to TRBJ2-7; D not certain. Trimming pared 1 base from V and 3 bases from J, leaving 7 bases between. This CDR3 region has 13 residues. In germline, CDR1 is SGHDN, CDR2 FVKESK. In DNA form, the CDR3 reads TGTGCCAGCAGCCAAGGACTCCTCTACGAGCAGTACTTC. Translated, it gives CASSQGLLYEQYF.

The genes are TRBV28 and TRBJ1-1; the D is unclear. The germline V gene encodes CDR1 MDHEN and CDR2 SYDVKM. The germline V and J ends were trimmed by 3 bases and 0 bases, with 8 bases remaining between them. This CDR3 region has 14 residues. The CDR3 nucleotides read TGTGCCAGCAGTTTGGGAGACTTGAACACTGAAGCTTTCTTT. Translated: CASSLGDLNTEAFF.

The CDR3 here is CSVRGYQTNYGYTF. The CDR3, as DNA: TGCAGCGTTAGAGGGTACCAGACAAACTATGGCTACACCTTC. The chain is built from TRBV29-1 and TRBJ1-2; D gene ambiguous. The germline gives CDR1 SQVTM, CDR2 ANQGSEA. Trimming cost V 5 bases and J 2 bases, with 15 bases left between them. This CDR3 is 14 amino acids long.

V is TRBV5-8 and J is TRBJ1-2; 10 nucleotides agree with TRBD1. The CDR3 length is 15 residues. CDR1 is SGHTS and CDR2 is YDEGEE in the germline V gene. Unmatched junction bases numbered 9, after V lost 2 bases and J lost 8 bases. CDR3 in amino acids: CASSLWGGQGDGYTF. In DNA, the CDR3 is TGTGCCAGCAGCTTATGGGGCGGACAGGGGGACGGCTACACCTTC.

J is TRBJ1-1 and V is TRBV14; TRBD1 is a possible D gene (5 bases). V lost 1 base to trimming and J lost 2 bases, with 14 bases between them. Germline V gives CDR1 SGHDN, CDR2 FVKESK. The CDR3 is 16 residues long. CDR3 protein: CASSQGFTGLNTEAFF. In DNA form, the CDR3 reads TGTGCCAGCAGCCAAGGTTTCACAGGATTAAACACTGAAGCTTTCTTT. The whole variable domain, remainder taken from reference TRBV14 and TRBJ1-1, is EAGVTQFPSHSVIEKGQTVTLRCDPISGHDNLYWYRRVMGKEIKFLLHFVKESKQDESGMPNNRFLAERTGGTYSTLKVQPAELEDSGVYFCASSQGFTGLNTEAFFGQGTRLTVV.

This clone was recorded once. The genes are TRBV4-1 and TRBJ1-5; perhaps TRBD1 as D (5 bases). The CDR3 sequence is 17 residues long. Germline V gene sequence: CDR1 MGHRA, CDR2 YSYEKL. Deletions cut 0 bases from V and 0 bases from J, with 12 bases between. DNA of the CDR3: TGCGCCAGCAGCCAAGAAGGGGCGGGATATAGCAATCAGCCCCAGCATTTT. It codes for CASSQEGAGYSNQPQHF.

This clone has just one count. The J gene is TRBJ2-7, the V gene TRBV2, with 7 bases fitting TRBD1. The trim removed 5 bases at V and 3 bases at J, leaving 7 bases unmatched. In germline, CDR1 is SNHLY, CDR2 FYNNEI. The CDR3 spans 14 residues. CDR3: CASSPDRASYEQYF. CDR3 DNA: TGTGCCAGCAGTCCAGACAGGGCGAGCTACGAGCAGTACTTC.

The chain combines TRBV27 with TRBJ1-5; 11 bases are a match to TRBD1. The length of the CDR3 is 14 residues. The ends lost 6 bases at V and 5 bases at J; junction bases unmatched: 3. Looked up from germline, CDR1 is MNHEY and CDR2 is SMNVEV (reference sequence). CDR3 DNA: TGTGCCAGCAGCTGGACAGGGGGCGATCAGCCCCAGCATTTT. It specifies CASSWTGGDQPQHF.

The chain is built from TRBV2 and TRBJ1-2; possibly TRBD1 for D (6 bases). V was clipped by 0 bases and J by 4 bases, with 15 bases between them. CDR1 is SNHLY and CDR2 is FYNNEI in the germline V gene. There are 16 residues in the CDR3. CDR3 in DNA: TGTGCCAGCAGTGAAGCCTTGGGGGCCCGAGTCTATGGCTACACCTTC. Protein: CASSEALGARVYGYTF. Complete variable domain (other parts from reference TRBV2 and TRBJ1-2): EPEVTQTPSHQVTQMGQEVILRCVPISNHLYFYWYRQILGQKVEFLVSFYNNEISEKSEIFDDQFSVERPDGSNFTLKIRSTKLEDSAMYFCASSEALGARVYGYTFGSGTRLTVV.

The chain employs TRBV7-2 and TRBJ2-1; 10 positions match TRBD2. The J segment lost 8 bases and the V segment lost 0 bases, leaving 10 bases of the junction unmatched. The CDR3 sequence is 17 residues long. CDR1 is SGHTA, CDR2 FQGNSA, per germline. The CDR3 reads CASSLARTSGEVHEQFF. DNA of the CDR3: TGTGCCAGCAGCTTAGCCCGCACTAGCGGGGAAGTACATGAGCAGTTCTTC.

The CDR3 is CSAEVWRERKQFF. The DNA for the CDR3 is TGCAGCGCTGAGGTCTGGCGGGAAAGGAAGCAGTTCTTC. The chain carries TRBV29-1 and TRBJ2-1; D is possibly TRBD2 (6 bases). The CDR3 totals 13 residues. Germline V gene data show CDR1 as SQVTM and CDR2 as ANQGSEA. The V end lost 7 bases, the J end lost 11 bases, and 21 bases lay between the germline ends.

This chain connects TRBV29-1 to TRBJ2-3, with D possibly TRBD2 on 6 matching bases. Deletions cut 4 bases from V and 6 bases from J, with 17 bases between. Germline-derived CDR1 and CDR2 are SQVTM and ANQGSEA. The CDR3 has 14 amino acids. CDR3 sequence: CSVVRDGRTDTQYF. The CDR3 DNA sequence: TGCAGCGTTGTTCGGGACGGGAGAACGGATACGCAGTATTTT.

This sequence joins TRBV10-3 and TRBJ2-7, with 7 bases that match TRBD1. The CDR3 runs 15 residues. J gave up 7 bases and V 4 bases, and 13 bases lay outside the gene matches. Per the germline V gene, CDR1 is ENHRY and CDR2 is SYGVKD. The CDR3 DNA is TGTGCCATCAGTGCTCGAGAGACAGGGCGCGGGGAGCAGTACTTC. Translated, it gives CAISARETGRGEQYF.

V and J are TRBV7-8 and TRBJ2-2; D ambiguous. Deletions cut 5 bases from V and 7 bases from J, with 23 bases between. There are 17 residues in the CDR3. CDR1 and CDR2 from the germline V gene are SGHVS and FQNEAQ. The CDR3 coding sequence is TGTGCCAGCAGCGCCCGCCCCCCTACCGTGATCGGCGGGGAGCTGTTTTTT. Encoded protein: CASSARPPTVIGGELFF.

This clone was detected once. The genes are TRBV27 and TRBJ2-1; TRBD2 matches at 7 bases. Unmatched junction bases numbered 16, after V lost 6 bases and J lost 8 bases. Germline assignment: CDR1 MNHEY and CDR2 SMNVEV (reference sequence). The CDR3 loop spans 16 amino acids. This chain's CDR3 is CASSSVQVGGIHEQFF. The CDR3 DNA sequence: TGTGCCAGCAGCTCGGTTCAAGTCGGGGGGATCCATGAGCAGTTCTTC.

The chain employs TRBV19 and TRBJ1-2; TRBD1 aligns across 7 bases. Trimming removed 3 bases from V and 7 bases from J; junction bases left unmatched: 2. CDR1 is LNHDA and CDR2 is SQIVND in the germline V gene (reference sequence). The CDR3 covers 12 residues. The CDR3 bases are TGTGCCAGTAGTATCCGGGACAGTGGCTACACCTTC. Translating gives CASSIRDSGYTF. The whole variable domain, remainder taken from reference TRBV19 and TRBJ1-2, is DGGITQSPKYLFRKEGQNVTLSCEQNLNHDAMYWYRQDPGQGLRLIYYSQIVNDFQKGDIAEGYSVSREKKESFPLTVTSAQKNPTAFYLCASSIRDSGYTFGSGTRLTVV.